This T cell receptor (beta chain) was sequenced for a study of blood T cell repertoires in COVID-19. In germline, CDR1 is SGHTA, CDR2 FQGTGA. V lost 0 bases and J lost 11; bases outside the gene matches: 10. The CDR3 is 15 residues long. Study processing details: Amplifying reference gene primers gave estimates of nucleated cell counts. Generated by immunoSEQ multiplex PCR, the TCRdb table keeps only in-frame clones and is missing some. The DNA gave D and trimming, while V, J and clone size come from that table. The table includes about 280,000 clones, 88% detected once. Seattle patient enrollment occurred during active infection, with longitudinal follow-up thereafter.

This TCR came from a woman aged 25-40 years with COVID-19, enrolled during active disease. The source material was peripheral blood. The rearrangement joins TRBV7-3 to TRBJ1-1, with TRBD1 matching over 9 bases. The CDR3 is CASSLTRGQGAKAFF. The DNA of the CDR3 is TGTGCCAGCAGCTTAACCCGGGGACAGGGAGCGAAGGCTTTCTTT.